This T cell receptor (beta chain) was captured by sequencing in a study of Graves' ophthalmopathy and Graves' hyperthyroidism. Findings and caveats of the study: The authors also found most expanded thyroid clonotypes above 0.001 frequency in blood.

Amplification targeted the TCR beta CDR3 regions, with RNA transcripts as the source material. A first-round RT-PCR used HTBI primers, followed by a second-round multiplex PCR. TCRdb re-called the multiplex PCR reads with MiXCR, one entry per CDR3 protein. The table includes around 1.1 million distinct CDR3 sequences, about 40% detected once. In its sample, this clonotype was seen many times. What it binds is not known. The diagnosis combined clinical symptoms, thyroxine, TRAb, thyroid ultrasound and orbital computed tomography scans. CDR1 and CDR2 (germline): SGHRS, YFSETQ. This CDR3 has 14 amino acids. The V and J ends lost 0 bases and 8 bases respectively, with 14 bases between them.

The chain recombines TRBV5-1 with TRBJ1-2; no reliable D call. Source material: peripheral blood or thyroid tissue (not recorded which). This receptor was obtained from an adult man with Graves' hyperthyroidism. The CDR3 nucleotides read TGCGCCAGCAGCTTGGGAGGCGACCGTGCCGGCTACACCTTC. Translated: CASSLGGDRAGYTF.